The T cell receptor (beta chain) described here comes from a study of CD8+ T cells in alopecia areata. About the study: Patients received oral tofacitinib, 5 to 10 mg twice daily, for moderate-to-severe alopecia areata.

Study findings and constraints: Mice showed clearer TCR sharing than patients did, a gap that was possibly HLA-related. Significant decreases in scalp clonality and expanded CD8+ clones followed tofacitinib treatment. Tissue-resident alphabeta T cells belonging to normal skin likewise get sequenced within scalp specimens.

This clone has just a few counts. Its antigen is unidentified. Trimming pared 6 bases from V and 3 bases from J, leaving 16 bases between. The CDR3 is 15 amino acids. Germline loops: CDR1 SNHLY, CDR2 FYNNEI. Treatment of the sample: oral pan-JAK inhibitor, 5-10 mg twice daily. Extracted RNA was reverse transcribed, and the resulting cDNA served as sequencing template. Profiling relied on immunoSEQ multiplex PCR, and the TCRdb table lists in-frame clones only, not all of them. This repertoire shows 110,000 to 150,000 clones, around 50% found once; its top ten account for around a sixth. The chain is built from TRBV2 and TRBJ2-3; D might be TRBD2 (5 bases). This receptor was taken from a human donor with alopecia areata. The specimen was CD8+ T cells sorted from blood, collected at week 4, from a patient treated with tofacitinib. Here the CDR3 reads CASSPSGRVTDTQYF. The CDR3 nucleotides are TGTGCCAGCAGCCCATCGGGAAGGGTTACAGATACGCAGTATTTT.